The 22 T cell receptor beta chains below were found in one sample sequenced in a study of control samples from healthy donors and cancer patients. Sequencing was performed with immunoSEQ multiplex PCR; in TCRdb, only in-frame clones are kept and a portion is missing. The table lists about 70,000 clones, 94% of them singletons. Sequencing input: blood. The receptors here all came from a woman aged 30 to 39 in good health.

The rearrangement uses TRBV24-1 and TRBJ1-2; D unclear. The germline V gene has CDR1 KGHDR and CDR2 SFDVKD. Trimming removed 2 bases from V and 5 bases from J, with 8 bases in between. CDR3 length: 13 amino acids. CDR3: CATSDSTEYGYTF. For the CDR3, the DNA is TGTGCCACCAGTGATTCTACAGAGTATGGCTACACCTTC.

The gene calls are TRBV30 and TRBJ2-4; no reliable D call. The germline V gene has CDR1 GTSNPN and CDR2 SVGIG (reference sequence). The CDR3 is 14 residues long. The germline V and J ends were trimmed by 4 bases and 4 bases, with 14 bases remaining between them. The CDR3 region has the DNA TGTGCCTGGACCGACCGCTGGTCAAAAAACATTCAGTACTTC. Its protein is CAWTDRWSKNIQYF.

The genes are TRBV10-1 and TRBJ1-1, with D possibly TRBD1 on 6 matching bases. The V gene lost 6 bases and the J gene lost 5 bases, with 13 bases spanning the gap. The CDR3 runs 13 residues. Germline V CDR1 and CDR2: WNHNN, SYGVQD (reference sequence). The DNA of the CDR3 is TGCGCCAGCAGCGCCCTACAGGGAACTGAAGCTTTCTTT. This translates into CASSALQGTEAFF.

The chain couples TRBV10-3 to TRBJ1-2; possible D gene TRBD1, 5 bases. The germline V gene has CDR1 ENHRY and CDR2 SYGVKD. Trimming removed 0 bases at V and 8 bases at J, with 13 bases between. CDR3 length equals 14 residues. The CDR3 loop is CAISESGWQGGYTF. In nucleotides, the CDR3 is TGTGCCATCAGTGAGTCGGGGTGGCAGGGCGGCTACACCTTC.

The chain employs TRBV5-1 and TRBJ1-4; D gene ambiguous. The V gene's germline CDR1 is SGHRS and CDR2 YFSETQ. This CDR3 contains 13 residues. The germline V and J ends were trimmed by 2 bases and 8 bases, with 10 bases remaining between them. CDR3 nucleotides: TGCGCCAGCAGCTTATCGGTGGGCGAAAAACTGTTTTTT. Amino acid sequence: CASSLSVGEKLFF.

J is TRBJ1-1 and V is TRBV2; 7 bases line up with TRBD1. This CDR3 region has 13 residues. Germline V gene sequence: CDR1 SNHLY, CDR2 FYNNEI. V gave up 5 bases and J gave up 2 bases; unmatched junction bases: 2. CDR3 sequence: CASSRQGNTEAFF. In DNA, the CDR3 is TGTGCCAGCAGTAGACAGGGTAACACTGAAGCTTTCTTT.

The rearrangement joins TRBV5-5 to TRBJ1-4; no clear D gene. The CDR3 has 13 amino acids. Germline CDR1 is SGHKS and CDR2 is YYEKEE (reference sequence). Trimming took 4 bases from V and 6 from J, leaving 10 bases between them. CDR3 DNA: TGTGCCAGCAGCCCCGAGTCATATGAAAAACTGTTTTTT. Translated, it gives CASSPESYEKLFF.

The rearrangement joins TRBV5-1 to TRBJ1-1, with TRBD1 as a possible D gene (6 bases). This CDR3 spans 15 amino acids. CDR1 and CDR2 from the germline V gene are SGHRS and YFSETQ. V lost 3 bases, J lost 0 bases, and 12 bases lay in between. CDR3 DNA sequence: TGCGCCAGCAGCTCAGGGACACTAGTGAACACTGAAGCTTTCTTT. It yields the protein CASSSGTLVNTEAFF. The variable domain in full, with the rest retrieved from reference TRBV5-1 and TRBJ1-1, is KAGVTQTPRYLIKTRGQQVTLSCSPISGHRSVSWYQQTPGQGLQFLFEYFSETQRNKGNFPGRFSGRQFSNSRSEMNVSTLELGDSALYLCASSSGTLVNTEAFFGQGTRLTVV.

The chain uses TRBV7-8 and TRBJ1-1, with D tentatively TRBD1 (5 bases). The CDR3 runs to 15 residues. V was trimmed by 4 bases and J by 1 base, leaving 13 bases between them. Germline CDR1 is SGHVS and CDR2 is FQNEAQ. The CDR3 nucleotides are TGTGCCAGCAGCTCCCGGGACGGATGGAACACTGAAGCTTTCTTT. Residues: CASSSRDGWNTEAFF.

The rearrangement links TRBV19 to TRBJ2-1, with 12 bases lining up with TRBD2. CDR1 LNHDA and CDR2 SQIVND come from the germline V gene (reference sequence). Trimming took 7 bases from V and 9 from J; bases not matched to a gene: 10. The CDR3 extends over 15 amino acids. The CDR3 protein is CASISRLAGASEQFF. The CDR3 nucleotides are TGTGCCAGTATCTCCAGACTAGCGGGGGCTAGTGAGCAGTTCTTC.

The CDR3 here is CAWQPGTDLNTGELFF. The CDR3 bases are TGTGCCTGGCAACCCGGGACAGACCTGAACACCGGGGAGCTGTTTTTT. The chain couples TRBV30 to TRBJ2-2; 7 bases fit TRBD1. CDR1 and CDR2 (germline): GTSNPN, SVGIG (reference sequence). V dropped 5 bases and J dropped 1; count of bases not matched to a gene: 10. The CDR3 has 16 residues.

This chain joins TRBV5-1 and TRBJ2-6; D call uncertain. The CDR3 spans 17 residues. The V gene's germline CDR1 is SGHRS and CDR2 YFSETQ. The V and J ends lost 3 bases and 0 bases respectively, with 13 bases between them. CDR3 in DNA: TGCGCCAGCAGCTGGACGGTCCTAAGCTCTGGGGCCAACGTCCTGACTTTC. It encodes CASSWTVLSSGANVLTF.

The count of this clone is one. The chain recombines TRBV19 with TRBJ1-2; unclear D gene. The CDR3 sequence is 13 residues long. V was trimmed by 3 bases and J by 1 base, leaving 6 bases between them. Germline-derived CDR1 and CDR2 are LNHDA and SQIVND (reference sequence). Here the CDR3 DNA reads TGTGCCAGTAGTATGGGTGTTAACTATGGCTACACCTTC. Residues: CASSMGVNYGYTF.

The rearrangement links TRBV6-5 to TRBJ1-4; D remains ambiguous. In germline, CDR1 is MNHEY, CDR2 SVGAGI. CDR3 length equals 13 residues. V lost 0 bases and J lost 8, with 7 bases in between. The CDR3 spells CASSYSILEKLFF. The CDR3 DNA reads as TGTGCCAGCAGTTACTCGATATTGGAAAAACTGTTTTTT.

The chain employs TRBV11-2 and TRBJ2-1; D perhaps matches TRBD2 (5 bases). Germline loops: CDR1 SGHAT, CDR2 FQNNGV. The length of the CDR3 is 12 residues. V was pared by 6 bases and J by 6 bases, with 9 bases between. The CDR3 sequence: CASRRTSNEQFF. Written as DNA, the CDR3 is TGTGCCAGCAGGCGAACTAGCAATGAGCAGTTCTTC.

The chain links TRBV9 to TRBJ1-2, with D unclear. V lost 4 bases to trimming and J lost 3 bases, with 7 bases between them. From germline, CDR1 is SGDLS and CDR2 YYNGEE. This CDR3 is built from 12 residues. The CDR3 reads CASSLFDYGYTF. The CDR3 nucleotides are TGTGCCAGCAGCCTCTTTGACTATGGCTACACCTTC.

On this clone itself: One end of the junction varies from germline; a read error may be responsible. The V gene is TRBV2, the J gene TRBJ1-4; D gene uncertain. CDR1 and CDR2 from the germline V gene are SNHLY and FYNNEI. CDR3 length: 13 residues. The CDR3 sequence: CAGSLSTNEKLFF. The CDR3, as DNA: TGTGCCGGCAGTCTCTCAACTAATGAAAAACTGTTTTTT.

This chain connects TRBV19 to TRBJ1-1; no definite D call. Germline V gene data show CDR1 as LNHDA and CDR2 as SQIVND (reference sequence). Deletions cut 3 bases from V and 1 base from J, with 9 bases between. The CDR3 length is 14 residues. CDR3 DNA: TGTGCCAGTAGTATCCGAGAGACGAACACTGAAGCTTTCTTT. Its protein is CASSIRETNTEAFF.

The V call is TRBV27, the J call TRBJ2-1; D ambiguous. Trimming pared 8 bases from V and 3 bases from J, leaving 5 bases between. Germline V gene sequence: CDR1 MNHEY, CDR2 SMNVEV (reference sequence). This CDR3 region has 11 residues. The CDR3, as DNA: TGTGCCAGCTCACTCTACAATGAGCAGTTCTTC. Its protein product is CASSLYNEQFF.

The chain carries TRBV27 and TRBJ2-7, with 7 bases identical to TRBD1. V was clipped by 6 bases and J by 4 bases; unmatched bases: 3. This CDR3 region has 12 residues. Germline values: CDR1 MNHEY, CDR2 SMNVEV (reference sequence). The CDR3 DNA reads as TGTGCCAGCAGAGGGACAGAATACGAGCAGTACTTC. The encoded protein is CASRGTEYEQYF.

The chain carries TRBV25-1 and TRBJ1-1; TRBD1 agrees at 11 bases. V lost 9 bases, J lost 3 bases, and 6 bases stayed unmatched. The length of the CDR3 is 14 residues. CDR1 is MGHDK, CDR2 SYGVNS, per germline. CDR3 nucleotides: TGTGCCAGTACCGGGACAGGGGGTTACACTGAAGCTTTCTTT. It is translated as CASTGTGGYTEAFF.

This chain links TRBV5-4 with TRBJ1-6; D is unclear. V was clipped by 4 bases and J by 6 bases, with 14 bases between them. This CDR3 region has 15 residues. Germline CDR1 is SGHNT and CDR2 is YYREEE (reference sequence). CDR3 in amino acids: CASSKDNWGNSPLHF. CDR3 bases: TGTGCCAGCAGCAAAGACAACTGGGGTAATTCACCCCTCCACTTT.